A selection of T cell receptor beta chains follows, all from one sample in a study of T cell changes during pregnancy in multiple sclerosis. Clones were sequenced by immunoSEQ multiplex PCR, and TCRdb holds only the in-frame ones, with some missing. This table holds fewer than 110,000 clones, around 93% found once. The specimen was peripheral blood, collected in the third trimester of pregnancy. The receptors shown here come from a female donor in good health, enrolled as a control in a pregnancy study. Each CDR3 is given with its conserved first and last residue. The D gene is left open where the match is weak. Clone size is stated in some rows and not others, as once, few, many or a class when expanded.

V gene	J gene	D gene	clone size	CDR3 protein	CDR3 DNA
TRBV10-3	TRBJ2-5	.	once	CAISESGSTRQYF	TGTGCCATCAGTGAGTCGGGGTCGACTAGGCAGTACTTC
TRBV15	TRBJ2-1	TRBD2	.	CATSSLLAGGFNEQFF	TGTGCCACCAGCAGCCTACTAGCGGGGGGCTTCAATGAGCAGTTCTTC
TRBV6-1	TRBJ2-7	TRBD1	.	CASSEGQGVGEQYF	TGTGCCAGCAGTGAGGGACAGGGAGTAGGGGAGCAGTACTTC
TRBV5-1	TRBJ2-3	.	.	CASSRLGGKSTDTQYF	TGCGCCAGCAGCCGTCTTGGGGGGAAGAGCACAGATACGCAGTATTTT
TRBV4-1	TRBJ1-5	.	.	CASSQDRVAAAPQHF	TGCGCCAGCAGCCAAGATCGGGTGGCGGCCGCGCCCCAGCATTTT
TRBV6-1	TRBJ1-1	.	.	CASSQVFNTEAFF	TGTGCCAGCAGTCAGGTCTTCAACACTGAAGCTTTCTTT
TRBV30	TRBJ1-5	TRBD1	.	CAWSGGQDQPQHF	TGTGCCTGGAGTGGGGGACAGGATCAGCCCCAGCATTTT
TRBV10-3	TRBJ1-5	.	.	CAISESTTNARPQHF	TGTGCCATCAGTGAGTCAACAACTAACGCTCGGCCCCAGCATTTT
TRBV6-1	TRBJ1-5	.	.	CASRKDSNQPQHF	TGTGCCAGCAGGAAGGACAGTAATCAGCCCCAGCATTTT
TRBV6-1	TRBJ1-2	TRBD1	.	CASSEGTGWDYGYTF	TGTGCCAGCAGTGAAGGGACAGGGTGGGACTATGGCTACACCTTC
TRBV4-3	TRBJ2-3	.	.	CASSQGTGSTDTQYF	TGCGCCAGCAGCCAAGGTACAGGGAGCACAGATACGCAGTATTTT
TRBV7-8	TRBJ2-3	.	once	CASSPRATRGTDTQYF	TGTGCCAGCAGCCCCCGTGCTACGCGGGGCACAGATACGCAGTATTTT